A single sample is the source of the 22 T cell receptor beta chains below, sequenced in a study of blood T cell repertoires in COVID-19. The table came from immunoSEQ multiplex PCR; TCRdb's copy has only in-frame clones and leaves some out. This sample has 350,000 to 400,000 clones; more than 70% occur once, and the top ten carry about 1.1%. Specimen: PBMCs or T cells enriched from blood (not recorded which). The receptors were sampled from a woman aged 18-29 years who had recovered from COVID-19.

This clone came up a few times. The chain employs TRBV5-4 and TRBJ2-7, with D possibly TRBD2 on 6 matching bases. V gave up 2 bases and J gave up 4 bases, with 10 bases separating them. This CDR3 spans 13 amino acids. Germline V gives CDR1 SGHNT, CDR2 YYREEE (reference sequence). CDR3 residues: CASSLRGRYEQYF. The CDR3 DNA reads as TGTGCCAGCAGCTTAAGAGGGAGGTACGAGCAGTACTTC.

For this clone: One end of the junction fails to match germline, which may point to a read error. This chain joins TRBV7-7 and TRBJ2-5; TRBD2 is a possible D gene (5 bases). CDR3 length: 15 residues. Germline CDR1 and CDR2: SSHAT and FNYEAQ (reference sequence). In nucleotides, the CDR3 is TGTGCTAGCAGCCTACGACGGGGTATGGGGGAGACCCAGTACTTC. It yields the protein CASSLRRGMGETQYF.

CDR3 bases: TGTGCCTGGAGTGTACAGGGGGCGCTTCGCAATCAGCCCCAGCATTTT. Its translation is CAWSVQGALRNQPQHF. V gene TRBV30 combines with J gene TRBJ1-5, with 9 bases fitting TRBD1. Germline V gene lookup returns CDR1 GTSNPN and CDR2 SVGIG (reference sequence). The length of the CDR3 is 16 residues. The junction had 5 bases not matched to a gene; V was cut back by 0 bases and J by 2 bases.

The chain recombines TRBV7-3 with TRBJ2-3; TRBD2 agrees at 11 bases. Germline V gene lookup returns CDR1 SGHTA and CDR2 FQGTGA. Losses at the gene ends were 2 bases for V and 2 bases for J; bases not matched to a gene: 9. This CDR3 has 18 residues. Here the CDR3 DNA reads TGTGCCAGCAGCTTAGTCCCGCTAGCGGGGGGCTTCACAGATACGCAGTATTTT. Translating gives CASSLVPLAGGFTDTQYF. Filled out from reference TRBV7-3 and TRBJ2-3, the complete variable domain reads GAGVSQTPSNKVTEKGKYVELRCDPISGHTALYWYRQSLGQGPEFLIYFQGTGAADDSGLPNDRFFAVRPEGSVSTLKIQRTERGDSAVYLCASSLVPLAGGFTDTQYFGPGTRLTVL.

V gene TRBV5-8 combines with J gene TRBJ1-1; 7 bases agree with TRBD1. The CDR3 totals 14 residues. The V gene end was trimmed by 2 bases and the J gene end by 3 bases; junction bases not matched to a gene: 4. The germline V gene has CDR1 SGHTS and CDR2 YDEGEE. The CDR3 spells CASSLYTGDTEAFF. In DNA, the CDR3 is TGTGCCAGCAGCTTATACACAGGGGACACTGAAGCTTTCTTT.

The V gene is TRBV28, the J gene TRBJ1-2; maybe TRBD1 (5 bases). Germline CDR1 and CDR2: MDHEN and SYDVKM. CDR3 length equals 11 residues. The V end lost 6 bases, the J end lost 10 bases, and 12 bases lay between the germline ends. Here the CDR3 reads CASSSRAVYTF. The CDR3, as DNA: TGTGCCAGCAGCTCCAGGGCCGTCTACACCTTC.

The chain uses TRBV29-1 and TRBJ2-2, with 9 bases identical to TRBD1. Per the germline V gene, CDR1 is SQVTM and CDR2 is ANQGSEA. This CDR3 comprises 13 residues. Trimming removed 7 bases from V and 4 bases from J; junction bases left unmatched: 4. In nucleotides, the CDR3 is TGCAGCGCGGACAGGGGTGGCACCGGGGAGCTGTTTTTT. Translated, it gives CSADRGGTGELFF.

This chain connects TRBV7-6 to TRBJ1-2; TRBD1 aligns across 12 bases. The CDR3 extends over 16 amino acids. Germline V gene lookup returns CDR1 SGHVS and CDR2 FNYEAQ. The junction had 5 bases not matched to a gene; V was cut back by 5 bases and J by 1 base. This CDR3 is CASSPGQGAINYGYTF. The CDR3 region has the DNA TGTGCCAGCAGCCCGGGACAGGGGGCTATTAACTATGGCTACACCTTC.

V is TRBV7-9 and J is TRBJ1-4, with 8 bases fitting TRBD1. Germline CDR1 and CDR2: SEHNR and FQNEAQ (reference sequence). There are 15 residues in the CDR3. The ends lost 5 bases at V and 5 bases at J; junction bases unmatched: 7. CDR3 sequence (DNA): TGTGCCAGCAGCACCCGGACAGGGACCAATGAAAAACTGTTTTTT. This sequence encodes CASSTRTGTNEKLFF.

The chain has TRBV20-1 and TRBJ1-2, with D tentatively TRBD1 (6 bases). Germline values: CDR1 DFQATT, CDR2 SNEGSKA (reference sequence). Trimming removed 2 bases at V and 8 bases at J, with 9 bases between. The length of the CDR3 is 11 residues. The CDR3 DNA is TGCAGTGCTAGAAGGGGGATGGGCTACACCTTC. Protein sequence: CSARRGMGYTF.

The V and J genes are TRBV30 and TRBJ1-4; perhaps TRBD1 as D (6 bases). V lost 3 bases, J lost 5 bases, and 16 bases lay in between. CDR1 and CDR2 (germline): GTSNPN, SVGIG (reference sequence). The CDR3 spans 15 residues. In DNA form, the CDR3 reads TGTGCCTGGAGGAAAGCCGACAGGAACAATGAAAAACTGTTTTTT. Protein product: CAWRKADRNNEKLFF.

The chain couples TRBV7-2 to TRBJ1-2, with TRBD1 as a possible D gene (6 bases). The CDR3 spans 17 residues. The germline V and J ends were trimmed by 5 bases and 5 bases, with 24 bases remaining between them. Germline values: CDR1 SGHTA, CDR2 FQGNSA. The CDR3 sequence is CASSQPWSRGPRYGYTF. CDR3 bases: TGTGCCAGCAGCCAACCGTGGTCCAGGGGCCCTCGGTATGGCTACACCTTC.

The CDR3 region has the DNA TGCGCCAGCAGCTTGGCCAATAAGGGACAGGGAAGCGCCAATTCACCCCTCCACTTT. Protein: CASSLANKGQGSANSPLHF. The chain couples TRBV5-1 to TRBJ1-6; TRBD1 matches 9 bases. Germline CDR1 and CDR2: SGHRS and YFSETQ. The CDR3 is 19 amino acids. With V trimmed by 0 bases and J by 7 bases, 14 bases remained unmatched.

The V call is TRBV10-1, the J call TRBJ2-3; TRBD1 is a possible D gene (6 bases). The CDR3 length is 13 residues. V dropped 4 bases and J dropped 8 bases, with 13 bases sitting between them. CDR1 is WNHNN, CDR2 SYGVQD, per germline (reference sequence). This chain's CDR3 is CASSARQDFTQYF. The CDR3 coding sequence is TGCGCCAGCAGTGCTCGACAGGATTTTACGCAGTATTTT.

This chain joins TRBV30 and TRBJ1-1, with 7 positions matching TRBD1. The CDR3 is 14 residues long. V was clipped by 0 bases and J by 5 bases; unmatched bases: 6. The germline V gene encodes CDR1 GTSNPN and CDR2 SVGIG (reference sequence). Written as DNA, the CDR3 is TGTGCCTGGAGTGTACCGCCAGGGGGAACTGAAGCTTTCTTT. It codes for CAWSVPPGGTEAFF.

The chain carries TRBV9 and TRBJ1-2, with D possibly TRBD1 on 6 matching bases. This CDR3 contains 13 residues. With 2 bases removed from V and 4 bases from J, the gap between germline ends came to 9 bases. Germline values: CDR1 SGDLS, CDR2 YYNGEE. The CDR3 sequence: CASSVTGTYGYTF. CDR3 sequence (DNA): TGTGCCAGCAGCGTCACAGGGACCTATGGCTACACCTTC.

The chain couples TRBV13 to TRBJ2-7, with 10 nucleotides matching TRBD1. In germline, CDR1 is PRHDT, CDR2 FYEKMQ (reference sequence). V shed 4 bases, J shed 6 bases, and the junction held 9 bases outside the gene matches. The CDR3 is made up of 15 amino acids. The CDR3 spells CASSSAGTGVGEQYF. In nucleotides, the CDR3 is TGTGCCAGCAGCTCGGCCGGGACAGGGGTCGGCGAGCAGTACTTC.

This chain uses TRBV6-5 with TRBJ1-6, with 8 bases fitting TRBD1. Trimming removed 1 base from V and 10 bases from J; junction bases left unmatched: 9. Germline assignment: CDR1 MNHEY and CDR2 SVGAGI. CDR3 length equals 16 residues. The CDR3 sequence: CASSYYLPTGESPLHF. CDR3 nucleotides: TGTGCCAGCAGTTACTATCTCCCGACAGGGGAGTCACCCCTCCACTTT.

The genes are TRBV5-6 and TRBJ1-5; 7 positions match TRBD1. V lost 5 bases to trimming and J lost 9 bases; unmatched junction nucleotides: 11. The CDR3 sequence is 14 residues long. The germline CDR1 and CDR2 sequences are SGHDT and YYEEEE. The CDR3 region has the DNA TGTGCCAGCAGTCGTACAGGGGACTGGGGGCCCCAGCATTTT. This translates into CASSRTGDWGPQHF.

The V call is TRBV5-1, the J call TRBJ2-7; 7 bases map to TRBD1. CDR1 and CDR2 (germline): SGHRS, YFSETQ. CDR3 length equals 15 residues. V shed 0 bases and J 3 bases; nucleotides not matched to a gene: 6. This CDR3 is CASSLGQGEDYEQYF. CDR3 DNA: TGCGCCAGCAGCTTGGGACAGGGAGAAGACTACGAGCAGTACTTC.

The chain couples TRBV21-1 to TRBJ2-4; TRBD1, the table's D call, lacks a check against the DNA. TRBV21-1 is deemed a pseudogene. CDR3 size: 21 residues. The CDR3 nucleotides are TGTGCCAGCAGCAAAGGCGCGGAGAGGGACAGACCGTTTATAGCCAAAAACATTCAGTACTTC. This gives the protein CASSKGAERDRPFIAKNIQYF.

In regard to this clone: The sample contains more than one DNA sequence encoding this CDR3. V gene TRBV12-3 or TRBV12-4 combines with J gene TRBJ1-4; D is uncertain. CDR3 length: 11 amino acids. Trimming left V 5 bases short and J 5 bases short, with 3 bases between. The DNA for the CDR3 is TGTGCCAGCAGTCGGAATGAAAAACTGTTTTTT. It is translated as CASSRNEKLFF.